Presented here are 24 T cell receptor beta chains from one specimen sequenced in a study of blood T cell repertoires in COVID-19. Sequencing was performed with immunoSEQ multiplex PCR; in TCRdb, only in-frame clones are kept and a portion is missing. Of 62,000 or so clones in the sample, 88% are singletons; the top ten hold 4.7%. Sequenced sample: peripheral blood. The receptors were gathered from a human donor in a cohort sampled during active COVID-19.

On this clone itself: At one end, the junction sequence differs from germline, possibly due to a read error. The chain has TRBV19 and TRBJ1-2, with a weak D call TRBD1 (5 bases). The CDR3 has 15 residues. CDR1 and CDR2 from the germline V gene are LNHDA and SQIVND (reference sequence). In DNA, the CDR3 is TGTGCCAGTAGTCGGGGGGGGAAGGCTAACTATGACTACACCTTC. Amino acid sequence: CASSRGGKANYDYTF.

The V gene is TRBV9, the J gene TRBJ2-5, with 13 bases that match TRBD2. The germline CDR1 and CDR2 sequences are SGDLS and YYNGEE. The CDR3 contains 15 residues. After removal of 4 bases from V and 3 bases from J, the junction contained 3 bases not matched to a gene. The CDR3 coding sequence is TGTGCCAGCAGCCTCGGGACTAGCGGGAAAGAGACCCAGTACTTC. Encoded protein: CASSLGTSGKETQYF.

The rearrangement uses TRBV3-1 (or the pseudogene TRBV3-2) and TRBJ1-2; D possibly corresponds to TRBD1 (5 bases). The germline CDR1 and CDR2 sequences are LGHDT and YNNKEL (reference sequence). V lost 1 base and J 4 bases, leaving 13 bases between the germline ends. The CDR3 contains 15 residues. The CDR3 here is CASSQGGGRGYGYTF. In DNA, the CDR3 is TGTGCCAGCAGCCAAGGGGGGGGAAGGGGCTATGGCTACACCTTC.

This chain joins TRBV9 and TRBJ2-3; D might be TRBD1 (5 bases). Germline V gene sequence: CDR1 SGDLS, CDR2 YYNGEE. V gave up 5 bases and J gave up 0 bases, with 13 bases separating them. The CDR3 spans 15 residues. The DNA for the CDR3 is TGTGCCAGCAGTTGGGGCGGAACTAGCACAGATACGCAGTATTTT. Translating gives CASSWGGTSTDTQYF.

The gene calls are TRBV5-5 and TRBJ1-2; 9 positions agree with TRBD1. The J segment lost 6 bases and the V segment lost 1 base, leaving 10 bases of the junction unmatched. From germline, CDR1 is SGHKS and CDR2 YYEKEE (reference sequence). This CDR3 is built from 16 residues. For the CDR3, the DNA is TGTGCCAGCAGCTTGATCAGAAACAGGGGGCAACATGGCTACACCTTC. It is translated as CASSLIRNRGQHGYTF.

V usage is TRBV6-1 and J usage is TRBJ2-3; TRBD2 matches 10 bases. This CDR3 contains 14 residues. Germline CDR1 is MNHNS and CDR2 is SASEGT. The junction had 1 base not matched to a gene; V was cut back by 3 bases and J by 4 bases. CDR3 DNA: TGTGCCAGCAGTGAGGGGACTAGCGCAGATACGCAGTATTTT. It codes for CASSEGTSADTQYF.

The chain couples TRBV7-9 to TRBJ1-4, with D perhaps matching TRBD1 (6 bases). This CDR3 is 15 amino acids long. The germline V gene encodes CDR1 SEHNR and CDR2 FQNEAQ (reference sequence). V shed 8 bases and J shed 0 bases, with 13 bases lying between them. The DNA for the CDR3 is TGTGCCAGCCACCAGGGGAGATCAACTAATGAAAAACTGTTTTTT. Residues: CASHQGRSTNEKLFF.

The V and J genes are TRBV15 and TRBJ2-1, with D possibly TRBD1 on 6 matching bases. Trimming left V 0 bases short and J 4 bases short, with 10 bases between. The CDR3 length is 15 residues. CDR1 is LNHNV and CDR2 is YYDKDF in the germline V gene (reference sequence). The CDR3 loop reads CATSREWTAYNEQFF. The CDR3 DNA reads as TGTGCCACCAGCAGAGAGTGGACAGCATACAATGAGCAGTTCTTC.

The chain joins TRBV5-1 to TRBJ2-1; D not certain. Trimming shortened V by 0 bases and J by 7 bases, and 17 bases separated the two germline ends. The CDR3 is made up of 16 amino acids. Germline V gives CDR1 SGHRS, CDR2 YFSETQ. CDR3 in amino acids: CASSLDLQTSRNEQFF. In DNA, the CDR3 is TGCGCCAGCAGCTTGGATTTACAGACAAGCCGAAATGAGCAGTTCTTC.

The table lists this clone with a few counts. The rearrangement links TRBV5-1 to TRBJ2-1; a possible D gene is TRBD2 (6 bases). The CDR3 extends over 16 amino acids. Germline CDR1 is SGHRS and CDR2 is YFSETQ. Trimming took off 4 bases at V and 7 bases at J, with 21 bases between the two ends. The CDR3 is CASSRTRPGVANEQFF. CDR3 sequence (DNA): TGCGCCAGCAGCAGAACACGACCGGGAGTTGCAAATGAGCAGTTCTTC.

The sample holds one count of this clone. The V gene is TRBV15, the J gene TRBJ2-7, with a weak D call TRBD1 (6 bases). V lost 0 bases to trimming and J lost 12 bases, with 15 bases between them. This CDR3 spans 13 amino acids. Germline CDR1 and CDR2: LNHNV and YYDKDF (reference sequence). The CDR3 protein is CATSRDQRQVSYF. CDR3 bases: TGTGCCACCAGCAGAGATCAAAGACAGGTTTCGTACTTC.

This rearrangement joins TRBV12-3 or TRBV12-4 to TRBJ2-2; D is uncertain. V lost 3 bases, J lost 5 bases, and 4 bases lay in between. There are 12 residues in the CDR3. The CDR3 region is CASSLETGELFF. CDR3 in DNA: TGTGCCAGCAGTTTGGAGACCGGGGAGCTGTTTTTT.

This chain links TRBV6-5 with TRBJ2-4; possible D gene TRBD2, 5 bases. Trimming removed 0 bases from V and 5 bases from J, with 11 bases in between. Germline CDR1 reads MNHEY; CDR2 reads SVGAGI. CDR3 length equals 15 residues. This CDR3 reads CASSYSRTPQNIQYF. CDR3 nucleotides: TGTGCCAGCAGTTACTCACGGACTCCTCAAAACATTCAGTACTTC.

This chain's CDR3 is CASSTGTSGFLRETQYF. The CDR3, as DNA: TGTGCCAGCAGCACCGGGACTAGCGGGTTTTTGCGAGAGACCCAGTACTTC. The rearrangement joins TRBV11-2 to TRBJ2-5; 12 bases agree with TRBD2. CDR1 is SGHAT, CDR2 FQNNGV, per germline. Unmatched junction bases numbered 11, after V lost 5 bases and J lost 4 bases. This CDR3 has 17 amino acids.

This chain joins TRBV20-1 and TRBJ2-1; D remains unclear. The V gene lost 6 bases and the J gene lost 0 bases, with 9 bases spanning the gap. The CDR3 length is 13 residues. Per germline, CDR1 DFQATT and CDR2 SNEGSKA (reference sequence). This CDR3 reads CSASFSSYNEQFF. In DNA form, the CDR3 reads TGCAGTGCCAGTTTCAGCTCCTACAATGAGCAGTTCTTC.

The chain uses TRBV5-1 and TRBJ2-3; 7 nucleotides align to TRBD2. Germline trimming cut 5 bases from V and 2 bases from J; bases unmatched to any gene: 8. Germline CDR1 reads SGHRS; CDR2 reads YFSETQ. The CDR3 has 15 amino acids. This CDR3 is CASRRSGDYTDTQYF. CDR3 in DNA: TGCGCCAGCAGACGATCGGGGGACTACACAGATACGCAGTATTTT.

In DNA form, the CDR3 reads TGTGCCAGCTCACCTTTGACTAGCGGGGCCAACACCGGGGAGCTGTTTTTT. Translation: CASSPLTSGANTGELFF. The rearrangement links TRBV18 to TRBJ2-2, with 11 positions matching TRBD2. The CDR3 extends over 17 amino acids. V shed 3 bases and J 2 bases; nucleotides not matched to a gene: 5. The germline V gene has CDR1 KGHSH and CDR2 LQKENI.

The rearrangement uses TRBV3-1 (or the pseudogene TRBV3-2) and TRBJ2-1; 11 bases map to TRBD1. Trimming removed 4 bases from V and 7 bases from J; junction bases left unmatched: 6. The CDR3 length is 15 residues. Germline CDR1 is LGHDT and CDR2 is YNNKEL (reference sequence). CDR3 coding DNA: TGTGCCAGCAGCCTTGGGACAGGGGGGGGTAATGAGCAGTTCTTC. It yields the protein CASSLGTGGGNEQFF.

V usage is TRBV21-1 and J usage is TRBJ2-1; the table's D call, TRBD1, was not checked against the DNA. TRBV21-1 is a recognized pseudogene. The CDR3 contains 17 residues. DNA for the CDR3: TGTGCCAGCAGCAAAAAAAGGAGGGGACAGGGGGTCTGTGAGCAGTTCTTC. Its translation is CASSKKRRGQGVCEQFF.

The V call is TRBV6-6, the J call TRBJ2-1; D is perhaps TRBD1 (6 bases). The V end lost 2 bases, the J end lost 5 bases, and 10 bases lay between the germline ends. This CDR3 region has 14 residues. From germline, CDR1 is MNHNY and CDR2 SVGAGI (reference sequence). The CDR3 nucleotides read TGTGCCAGCAGTTACGGGACAAGCAACAATGAGCAGTTCTTC. Translation gives CASSYGTSNNEQFF.

The V and J genes are TRBV10-3 and TRBJ2-3; D may be TRBD2 (6 bases). CDR3 length: 12 residues. V was trimmed by 10 bases and J by 4 bases, leaving 12 bases between them. Germline assignment: CDR1 ENHRY and CDR2 SYGVKD. The CDR3: CATSGSSDTQYF. The DNA of the CDR3 is TGTGCCACCTCCGGGAGCTCAGATACGCAGTATTTT.

The V gene is TRBV7-9, the J gene TRBJ2-3; 8 bases agree with TRBD2. V lost 5 bases to trimming and J lost 2 bases; unmatched junction nucleotides: 6. Germline V CDR1 and CDR2: SEHNR, FQNEAQ (reference sequence). The CDR3 has 15 residues. The CDR3 sequence is CASSPRLANTDTQYF. The CDR3 bases are TGTGCCAGCAGCCCTCGACTAGCGAACACAGATACGCAGTATTTT.

The CDR3 here is CASSPPLFSGGYTF. CDR3 sequence (DNA): TGTGCCAGCTCACCACCGTTATTCTCGGGTGGCTACACCTTC. This chain links TRBV18 with TRBJ1-2; no definite D call. The CDR3 runs to 14 residues. The V end was cut by 0 bases, the J end by 7 bases, with 12 bases between. The germline gives CDR1 KGHSH, CDR2 LQKENI.

The V and J genes are TRBV3-1 (or the pseudogene TRBV3-2) and TRBJ2-7; 8 nucleotides agree with TRBD2. V lost 2 bases to trimming and J lost 2 bases; unmatched junction nucleotides: 5. The CDR3 contains 15 residues. From germline, CDR1 is LGHDT and CDR2 YNNKEL (reference sequence). The CDR3 region has the DNA TGTGCCAGCAGCCAAAAACGGGGGGGTCCCTACGAGCAGTACTTC. Amino acids: CASSQKRGGPYEQYF.